This section outlines one T cell receptor beta chain sequence together with its context. Its specificity is not known. The source of the sample is a study of T-cell memory formation after mild COVID-19. Each CDR3 protein is one row after TCRdb ran MiXCR on the 5' RACE reads. The repertoire includes some 150,000 distinct CDR3 sequences, 15% to 20% of them detected once, and 2% to 2.5% sits in the top ten. Study results and limitations: Several responding clones turned up in pre-infection memory, indicating that cross-reactive memory may have taken part.

Trimming pared 0 bases from V and 8 bases from J, leaving 9 bases between. Per germline, CDR1 SGHRS and CDR2 YFSETQ. CDR3 length: 12 amino acids. The J gene is TRBJ2-7, the V gene TRBV5-1; D is possibly TRBD1 (5 bases). Input material: PBMCs or a T cell subset sorted from them (not recorded which). The receptor was isolated from an adult woman who had mild COVID-19 (a few samples of this study predate the infection). Cell type and time point are not known. DNA of the CDR3: TGCGCCAGCAGCTTGGCCTCAGGGAAGCAGTACTTC. This sequence encodes CASSLASGKQYF.